The clone carrying this TCR beta chain was counted many times. This sample was included in a study of human T cells and chemical hapten exposure. MiXCR was run by TCRdb on the RACE reads, yielding one entry per CDR3 protein. The sample yields about 40,000 distinct CDR3 sequences, roughly 3.3% seen once. As to time point: patch test 2, 6 weeks after DPC sensitization. Treatment given: therapeutic diphenylcyclopropenone sensitization with weekly scalp DPC. The study enrolled 18 to 70-year-old alopecia patients suitable for DPC. Germline values: CDR1 MNHEY, CDR2 SVGAGI. Trimming stripped 3 bases from V and 2 bases from J, with 11 bases between. This CDR3 is built from 15 residues.

The origin of this receptor is a man aged 40-55 years with alopecia areata. Some clones in this sample may be carry-over from other donors' samples. The material sequenced was whole blood, taken in connection with sensitization to the hapten diphenylcyclopropenone (DPC). The chain uses TRBV6-5 and TRBJ1-5; D is unclear. The CDR3 here is CASSYRRGGNQPQHF. The CDR3 DNA follows: TGTGCCAGCAGTTATCGGCGGGGTGGCAATCAGCCCCAGCATTTT.